This is a list of T cell receptor beta chains from one sample in a study of PD-1 blockade in classical Hodgkin lymphoma. TCRdb keeps only in-frame clones here, not all; method: immunoSEQ multiplex PCR. The repertoire holds roughly 24,000 clones, approximately 78% seen once, with roughly 8.3% in the top ten. The sequences come from peripheral blood mononuclear cells (PBMCs), collected before the second cycle of nivolumab. The receptor source for this set is a human donor with classical Hodgkin lymphoma. CDR3s include the opening cysteine and the closing phenylalanine or tryptophan. The D gene is left open where the match is weak. Size is stated for part of the rows, as once, few or many counts, or as a class when the clone is expanded.

D: NA
length: 16
V: TRBV5-5
size: NA
J: TRBJ2-3
DNA: TGTGCCAGCAGCTTCGGGGCAGGGACCTATGCAGATACGCAGTATTTT
CDR3: CASSFGAGTYADTQYF

D: TRBD1
length: 15
V: TRBV5-8
size: NA
J: TRBJ2-7
DNA: TGTGCCAGCCACCTGGGAGACAGGGGTTGGGGCGAGCAGTACTTC
CDR3: CASHLGDRGWGEQYF

D: NA
length: 15
V: TRBV18
size: NA
J: TRBJ1-1
DNA: TGTGCCAGCTCACCAGGGGTGAGGAGAGGCACTGAAGCTTTCTTT
CDR3: CASSPGVRRGTEAFF

D: TRBD1
length: 15
V: TRBV19
size: NA
J: TRBJ1-6
DNA: TGTGCCACGGCCGGGGGACAGGGGTTTAATTCACCCCTCCACTTT
CDR3: CATAGGQGFNSPLHF

D: TRBD2
length: 19
V: TRBV11-2
size: NA
J: TRBJ2-1
DNA: TGTGCCAGCAGCTTAGTGGGACTAGCGAGAGGGGGCTCCTACAATGAGCAGTTCTTC
CDR3: CASSLVGLARGGSYNEQFF

D: NA
length: 11
V: TRBV7-2
size: medium-sized
J: TRBJ2-7
DNA: TGTGCCAGCAGCTTCCTACAGGAGCAGTACTTC
CDR3: CASSFLQEQYF

D: NA
length: 13
V: TRBV15
size: NA
J: TRBJ1-4
DNA: TGTGCCACCAGCAGAGATTGGGATTCCGAGCTGTTTTTT
CDR3: CATSRDWDSELFF

D: TRBD1
length: 14
V: TRBV6-5
size: NA
J: TRBJ2-2
DNA: TGTGCCAGCACCCGGACAGGGGTGGCCGGGGAGCTGTTTTTT
CDR3: CASTRTGVAGELFF

D: NA
length: 15
V: TRBV2
size: NA
J: TRBJ1-2
DNA: TGTGCCAGCACTAAAGGGCAGGAACTTAACTATGGCTACACCTTC
CDR3: CASTKGQELNYGYTF

D: TRBD1
length: 13
V: TRBV10-3
size: NA
J: TRBJ2-7
DNA: TGTGCCATCATGGGACAGGCAACCTACGAGCAGTACTTC
CDR3: CAIMGQATYEQYF

D: NA
length: 17
V: TRBV7-9
size: NA
J: TRBJ1-4
DNA: TGTGCCAGCAGCTTACATGCAGGGATAGCAACTAATGAAAAACTGTTTTTT
CDR3: CASSLHAGIATNEKLFF

D: NA
length: 14
V: TRBV2
size: NA
J: TRBJ2-7
DNA: TGTGCCAGCAGAGGTAGGCCTCGGGATTACGAGCAGTACTTC
CDR3: CASRGRPRDYEQYF

D: NA
length: 13
V: TRBV28
size: NA
J: TRBJ1-2
DNA: TGTGCCAGCAGTCAACAGGGCTACTATGGCTACACCTTC
CDR3: CASSQQGYYGYTF

D: NA
length: 14
V: TRBV5-4
size: NA
J: TRBJ1-2
DNA: TGTGCCAGCAGCTTGGTAGGCGGCAGCTATGGCTACACCTTC
CDR3: CASSLVGGSYGYTF

D: NA
length: 15
V: TRBV2
size: NA
J: TRBJ2-2
DNA: TGTGCCAGCACCCGGGGGGCAGGGGGCACCGGGGAGCTGTTTTTT
CDR3: CASTRGAGGTGELFF

D: TRBD2
length: 16
V: TRBV5-1
size: NA
J: TRBJ2-1
DNA: TGCGCCAGCAGCTTGGTCGCTAGCGGGGGCTACAATGAGCAGTTCTTC
CDR3: CASSLVASGGYNEQFF

D: NA
length: 16
V: TRBV4-3
size: NA
J: TRBJ2-7
DNA: TGCGCCAGCAGCCTCTACCTTGACAGGACCTCCTACGAGCAGTACTTC
CDR3: CASSLYLDRTSYEQYF

D: NA
length: 13
V: TRBV7-3
size: NA
J: TRBJ1-2
DNA: TGTGCCAGCAGCCCCCAAGGGGGCTATGGCTACACCTTC
CDR3: CASSPQGGYGYTF

D: NA
length: 13
V: TRBV10-3
size: few
J: TRBJ2-7
DNA: TGTGCCAGCGGGGGCAGGGGCTCCTACGAGCAGTACTTC
CDR3: CASGGRGSYEQYF

D: TRBD2
length: 20
V: TRBV30
size: NA
J: TRBJ2-1
DNA: TGTGCCTGGAGTGTACGGCGGCTAGCGGGGCGAACTAGCTCCTACAATGAGCAGTTCTTC
CDR3: CAWSVRRLAGRTSSYNEQFF

D: NA
length: 15
V: TRBV5-1
size: once
J: TRBJ2-3
DNA: TGCGCCAGCAGCCCGACTCGAACTAGCACAGATACGCAGTATTTT
CDR3: CASSPTRTSTDTQYF

D: TRBD1
length: 14
V: TRBV28
size: NA
J: TRBJ1-4
DNA: TGTGCTAGCAGTTGGGGACAGACTAATGAAAAACTGTTTTTT
CDR3: CASSWGQTNEKLFF

D: NA
length: 13
V: TRBV6-5
size: NA
J: TRBJ2-3
DNA: TGTGCCAGCAAGAGAGGTGGCACAGATACGCAGTATTTT
CDR3: CASKRGGTDTQYF

D: TRBD1
length: 14
V: TRBV23-1
size: NA
J: TRBJ2-7
DNA: TGCGCCAGCAGTCAGGGACAGGGGGCGTTCGAGCAGTACTTC
CDR3: CASSQGQGAFEQYF

D: NA
length: 13
V: TRBV6-6
size: few
J: TRBJ1-5
DNA: TGTGCCAGCAGCTACTATAGCAATCAGCCCCAGCATTTT
CDR3: CASSYYSNQPQHF

D: NA
length: 14
V: TRBV5-4
size: NA
J: TRBJ2-2
DNA: TGTGCCAGCAGCTTGGGAGCGAACACCGGGGAGCTGTTTTTT
CDR3: CASSLGANTGELFF

D: NA
length: 13
V: TRBV7-2
size: NA
J: TRBJ1-5
DNA: TGTGCCAGCAGCTTAGTAAACGGGGCACCCCAGCATTTT
CDR3: CASSLVNGAPQHF

D: NA
length: 13
V: TRBV5-1
size: NA
J: TRBJ2-2
DNA: TGCGCCAGCAGCGGCGGGGTTAGCGGGGAGCTGTTTTTT
CDR3: CASSGGVSGELFF

D: NA
length: 15
V: TRBV5-1
size: NA
J: TRBJ2-5
DNA: TGCGCCAGCAGCTTGGAACAGGCGATGGGTGGGACCCAGTACTTC
CDR3: CASSLEQAMGGTQYF

D: NA
length: 14
V: TRBV19
size: few
J: TRBJ2-2
DNA: TGTGCCAGTAGATATAACCTTCCGGCGGAGGAGCTGTTTTTT
CDR3: CASRYNLPAEELFF

D: NA
length: 14
V: TRBV5-1
size: NA
J: TRBJ1-3
DNA: TGCGCCAGCAGCATCGAAGGCTCTGGAAACACCATATATTTT
CDR3: CASSIEGSGNTIYF

D: NA
length: 14
V: TRBV9
size: medium-sized
J: TRBJ1-5
DNA: TGTGCCAGCAGCAGAGGAGGGGACAATCAGCCCCAGCATTTT
CDR3: CASSRGGDNQPQHF

D: NA
length: 15
V: TRBV5-5
size: NA
J: TRBJ2-7
DNA: TGTGCCAGCAGCCGGCCCGGGACGGGTTCCTACGAGCAGTACTTC
CDR3: CASSRPGTGSYEQYF

D: NA
length: 15
V: TRBV27
size: NA
J: TRBJ1-5
DNA: TGTGCCAGCAGTACTCAGATGGGGGGCCGTCAGCCCCAGCATTTT
CDR3: CASSTQMGGRQPQHF

D: NA
length: 13
V: TRBV7-9
size: NA
J: TRBJ1-2
DNA: TGTGCCAGCAGCCATGCAGGGGCCCATGGCTACACCTTC
CDR3: CASSHAGAHGYTF

D: TRBD2
length: 16
V: TRBV6-5
size: few
J: TRBJ2-1
DNA: TGTGCCAGCAGTTACACTCCGGGGGGGGACTACAATGAGCAGTTCTTC
CDR3: CASSYTPGGDYNEQFF

D: NA
length: 14
V: TRBV9
size: medium-sized
J: TRBJ1-1
DNA: TGTGCCAGCAGCCCCAGTGGGCTGAACACTGAAGCTTTCTTT
CDR3: CASSPSGLNTEAFF

D: TRBD1
length: 15
V: TRBV27
size: NA
J: TRBJ2-7
DNA: TGTGCCAGCAGTCGCTCCGGACAGGGGGCACACGAGCAGTACTTC
CDR3: CASSRSGQGAHEQYF

D: NA
length: 17
V: TRBV9
size: few
J: TRBJ2-1
DNA: TGTGCCAGCAGCGTACAGCCCAGGGGGGGGAGCTACAATGAGCAGTTCTTC
CDR3: CASSVQPRGGSYNEQFF

D: NA
length: 16
V: TRBV5-4
size: once
J: TRBJ2-5
DNA: TGTGCCAGCAGCTTGCGGGCAGGGTCACCTCAAGAGACCCAGTACTTC
CDR3: CASSLRAGSPQETQYF

D: TRBD2
length: 16
V: TRBV7-3
size: NA
J: TRBJ2-1
DNA: TGTGCCAGCAGCCCCCGGGTGGCGGGGGGCTACAATGAGCAGTTCTTC
CDR3: CASSPRVAGGYNEQFF

D: NA
length: 12
V: TRBV5-6
size: NA
J: TRBJ1-2
DNA: TGTGCCAGCAGCTTGGCAGCCTATGGCTACACCTTC
CDR3: CASSLAAYGYTF

D: TRBD2
length: 16
V: TRBV19
size: NA
J: TRBJ2-5
DNA: TGTGCCAGTAGTATAAGGGGCGGGGGGGCCCAAGAGACCCAGTACTTC
CDR3: CASSIRGGGAQETQYF

D: TRBD1
length: 12
V: TRBV6-5
size: NA
J: TRBJ1-1
DNA: TGTGCCAGCACCGCAGGGGGCGTTAAAGCTTTCTTT
CDR3: CASTAGGVKAFF

D: NA
length: 15
V: TRBV4-3
size: NA
J: TRBJ1-2
DNA: TGCGCCAGCAGCCAAGATACCCTTCAGGGCTATGGCTACACCTTC
CDR3: CASSQDTLQGYGYTF

D: NA
length: 14
V: TRBV5-1
size: NA
J: TRBJ1-4
DNA: TGCGCCAGCAGCGGGGATCCGCGTAATGAAAAACTGTTTTTT
CDR3: CASSGDPRNEKLFF

D: NA
length: 14
V: TRBV2
size: NA
J: TRBJ1-1
DNA: TGTGCCAGCAGCATAGACAGATTGAACACTGAAGCTTTCTTT
CDR3: CASSIDRLNTEAFF

D: TRBD2
length: 13
V: TRBV29-1
size: once
J: TRBJ2-1
DNA: TGCAGCGCCGGGACTACCAGCGACAATGAGCAGTTCTTC
CDR3: CSAGTTSDNEQFF

D: NA
length: 14
V: TRBV5-1
size: NA
J: TRBJ2-7
DNA: TGCGCCAGCAGCTTGGCCCCGGACCTAGGCGAGCAGTACTTC
CDR3: CASSLAPDLGEQYF

D: NA
length: 16
V: TRBV10-3
size: NA
J: TRBJ1-1
DNA: TGTGCCATCAGTGAGGGGGATAGGGGAAGGGGCACTGAAGCTTTCTTT
CDR3: CAISEGDRGRGTEAFF

D: NA
length: 13
V: TRBV5-1
size: NA
J: TRBJ1-1
DNA: TGCGCCAGCAGCTTAAGGTTTGGCACTGAAGCTTTCTTT
CDR3: CASSLRFGTEAFF

D: TRBD1
length: 15
V: TRBV7-2
size: NA
J: TRBJ1-2
DNA: TGTGCCAGCAGCTACCGGGACAGATCTAACTATGGCTACACCTTC
CDR3: CASSYRDRSNYGYTF

D: NA
length: 13
V: TRBV5-6
size: few
J: TRBJ1-1
DNA: TGTGCCAGCAGCTTGCGGCTGAACACTGAAGCTTTCTTT
CDR3: CASSLRLNTEAFF

D: NA
length: 15
V: TRBV6-5
size: NA
J: TRBJ1-4
DNA: TGTGCCAGCAGTTACTCACGAGGGGATAATGAAAAACTGTTTTTT
CDR3: CASSYSRGDNEKLFF

D: NA
length: 15
V: TRBV7-2
size: NA
J: TRBJ2-3
DNA: TGTGCCAGCAGCTTAGGCCCGGACAGCACAGATACGCAGTATTTT
CDR3: CASSLGPDSTDTQYF

D: TRBD1
length: 15
V: TRBV11-2
size: NA
J: TRBJ2-1
DNA: TGTGCCAGCAGGAAAGGGACAGGGGTTTACAATGAGCAGTTCTTC
CDR3: CASRKGTGVYNEQFF

D: TRBD1
length: 15
V: TRBV7-3
size: NA
J: TRBJ2-2
DNA: TGTGCCAGCAGCCGCGACAGGGTGAGGACCGGGGAGCTGTTTTTT
CDR3: CASSRDRVRTGELFF

D: TRBD1
length: 16
V: TRBV27
size: NA
J: TRBJ2-7
DNA: TGTGCCAGCAGTTTCGGACCGCCGGGACAGGGTTACGAGCAGTACTTC
CDR3: CASSFGPPGQGYEQYF

D: TRBD2
length: 15
V: TRBV19
size: NA
J: TRBJ2-3
DNA: TGTGCCAGTAGCCCCGGGGGGGGAGTGGCAGATACGCAGTATTTT
CDR3: CASSPGGGVADTQYF